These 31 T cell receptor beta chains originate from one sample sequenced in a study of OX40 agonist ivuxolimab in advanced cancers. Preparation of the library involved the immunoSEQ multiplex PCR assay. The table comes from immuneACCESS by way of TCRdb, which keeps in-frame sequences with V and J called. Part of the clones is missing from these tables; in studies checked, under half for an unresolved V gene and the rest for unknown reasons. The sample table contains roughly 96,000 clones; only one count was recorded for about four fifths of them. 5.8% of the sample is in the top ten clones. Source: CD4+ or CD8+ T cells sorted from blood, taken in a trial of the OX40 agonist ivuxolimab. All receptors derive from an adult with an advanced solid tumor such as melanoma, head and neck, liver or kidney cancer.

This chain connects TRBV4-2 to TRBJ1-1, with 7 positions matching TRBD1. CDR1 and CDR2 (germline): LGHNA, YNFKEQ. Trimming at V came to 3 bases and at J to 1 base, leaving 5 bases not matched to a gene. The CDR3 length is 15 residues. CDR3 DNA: TGTGCCAGCAGCCAGGAAGACAGGGAGAACACTGAAGCTTTCTTT. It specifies CASSQEDRENTEAFF.

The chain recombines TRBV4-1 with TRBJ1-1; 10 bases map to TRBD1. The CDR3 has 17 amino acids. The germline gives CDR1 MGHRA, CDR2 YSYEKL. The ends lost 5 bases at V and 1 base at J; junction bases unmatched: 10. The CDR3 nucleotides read TGCGCCAGCAGCACTCCGGGACAGGGGAGGCGGAACACTGAAGCTTTCTTT. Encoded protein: CASSTPGQGRRNTEAFF.

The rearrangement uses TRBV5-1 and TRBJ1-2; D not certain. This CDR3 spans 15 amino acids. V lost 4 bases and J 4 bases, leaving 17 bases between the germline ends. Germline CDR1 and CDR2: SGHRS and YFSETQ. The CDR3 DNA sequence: TGCGCCAGCAGCATGACCTCAGGCGTCCTCTATGGCTACACCTTC. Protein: CASSMTSGVLYGYTF.

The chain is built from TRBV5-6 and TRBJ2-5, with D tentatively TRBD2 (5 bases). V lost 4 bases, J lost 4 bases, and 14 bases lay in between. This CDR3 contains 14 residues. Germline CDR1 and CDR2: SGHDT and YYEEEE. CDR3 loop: CASSRGSLSETQYF. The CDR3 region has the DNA TGTGCCAGCAGCCGAGGGTCGTTGTCAGAGACCCAGTACTTC.

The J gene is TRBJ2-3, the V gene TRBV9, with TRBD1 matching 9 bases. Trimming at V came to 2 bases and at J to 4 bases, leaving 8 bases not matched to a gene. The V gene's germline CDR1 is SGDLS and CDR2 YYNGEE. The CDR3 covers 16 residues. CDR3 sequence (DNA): TGTGCCAGCAGCGTCCACCCGGGACAGGGATCAGATACGCAGTATTTT. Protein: CASSVHPGQGSDTQYF. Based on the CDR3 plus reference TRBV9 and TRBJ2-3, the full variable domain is DSGVTQTPKHLITATGQRVTLRCSPRSGDLSVYWYQQSLDQGLQFLIQYYNGEERAKGNILERFSAQQFPDLHSELNLSSLELGDSALYFCASSVHPGQGSDTQYFGPGTRLTVL.

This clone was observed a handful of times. DNA of the CDR3: TGTGCCAGCAGCTCCCCAGGGACGAGGGGGACCCAGTACTTC. This codes for CASSSPGTRGTQYF. The V gene is TRBV7-9, the J gene TRBJ2-5; the D call may be TRBD1 or TRBD2 (5 bases each). The germline V and J ends were trimmed by 4 bases and 7 bases, with 16 bases remaining between them. Germline assignment: CDR1 SEHNR and CDR2 FQNEAQ (reference sequence). The CDR3 is made up of 14 amino acids.

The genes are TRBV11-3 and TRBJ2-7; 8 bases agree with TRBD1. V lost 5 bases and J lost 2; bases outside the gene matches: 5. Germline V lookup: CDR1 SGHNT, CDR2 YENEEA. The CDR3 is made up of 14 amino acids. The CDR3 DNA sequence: TGTGCCAGCAGCCCGCGGGACAGGCCCTACGAGCAGTACTTC. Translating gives CASSPRDRPYEQYF.

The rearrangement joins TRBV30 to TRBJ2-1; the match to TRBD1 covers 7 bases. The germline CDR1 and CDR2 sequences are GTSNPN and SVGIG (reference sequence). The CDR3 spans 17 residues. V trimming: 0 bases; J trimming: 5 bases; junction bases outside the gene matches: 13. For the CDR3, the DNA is TGTGCCTGGAGTGTACGTATGAAGTGGGACAGCAACAATGAGCAGTTCTTC. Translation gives CAWSVRMKWDSNNEQFF.

The CDR3: CASGLVLSDDYEQYF. The CDR3, as DNA: TGTGCTAGTGGTTTGGTACTAAGTGATGATTACGAGCAGTACTTC. The V and J genes are TRBV12-5 and TRBJ2-7, with no clear D. This CDR3 contains 15 residues. The V and J ends lost 0 bases and 4 bases respectively, with 13 bases between them. The germline CDR1 and CDR2 sequences are LGHNT and FRNRAP.

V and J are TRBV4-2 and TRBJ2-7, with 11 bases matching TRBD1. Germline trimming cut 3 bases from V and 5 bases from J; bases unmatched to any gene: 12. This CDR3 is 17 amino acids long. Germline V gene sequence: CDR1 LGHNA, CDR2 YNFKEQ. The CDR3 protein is CASSQGRRTGGRDEQYF. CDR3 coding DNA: TGTGCCAGCAGCCAGGGACGCAGGACAGGGGGCAGGGACGAGCAGTACTTC.

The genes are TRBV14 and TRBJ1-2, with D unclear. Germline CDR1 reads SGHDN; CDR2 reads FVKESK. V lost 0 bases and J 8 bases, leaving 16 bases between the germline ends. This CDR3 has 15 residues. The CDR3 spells CASSQDGKGLGGYTF. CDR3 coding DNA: TGTGCCAGCAGCCAAGATGGAAAGGGTCTGGGCGGCTACACCTTC.

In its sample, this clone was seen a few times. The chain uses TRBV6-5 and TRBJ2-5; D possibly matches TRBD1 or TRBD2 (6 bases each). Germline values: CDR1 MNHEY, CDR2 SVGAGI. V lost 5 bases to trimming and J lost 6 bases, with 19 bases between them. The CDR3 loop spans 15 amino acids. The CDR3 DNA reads TGTGCCAGCAGTCCGTCGGGGGCAGCGATGAAGACCCAGTACTTC. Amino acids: CASSPSGAAMKTQYF.

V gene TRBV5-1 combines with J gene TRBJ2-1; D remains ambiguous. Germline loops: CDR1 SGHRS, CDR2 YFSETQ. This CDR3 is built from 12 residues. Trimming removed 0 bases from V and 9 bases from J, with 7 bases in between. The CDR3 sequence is CASSLGLTEQFF. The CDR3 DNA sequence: TGCGCCAGCAGCTTGGGGTTGACTGAGCAGTTCTTC.

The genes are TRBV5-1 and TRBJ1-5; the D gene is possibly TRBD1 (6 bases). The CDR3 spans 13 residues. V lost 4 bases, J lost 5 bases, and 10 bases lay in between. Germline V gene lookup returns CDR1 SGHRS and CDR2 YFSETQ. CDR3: CASSLGQHQPQHF. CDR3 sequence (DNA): TGCGCCAGCAGCCTCGGACAGCATCAGCCCCAGCATTTT.

The CDR3 nucleotides read TGTGCCAGCAGTTTATCCGCAGGGGGGGCACCTACAGATACGCAGTATTTT. It encodes CASSLSAGGAPTDTQYF. The rearrangement uses TRBV27 and TRBJ2-3, with D perhaps being TRBD1 or TRBD2 (7 bases each). V was clipped by 0 bases and J by 3 bases, with 16 bases between them. The CDR3 spans 17 residues. Germline CDR1 and CDR2: MNHEY and SMNVEV (reference sequence).

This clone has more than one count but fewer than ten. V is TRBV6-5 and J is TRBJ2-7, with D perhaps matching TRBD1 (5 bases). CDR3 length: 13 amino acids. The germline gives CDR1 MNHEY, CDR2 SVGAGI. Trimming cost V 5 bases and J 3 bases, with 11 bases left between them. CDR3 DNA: TGTGCCAGCAGTGAAGGACATGGCTACGAGCAGTACTTC. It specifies CASSEGHGYEQYF.

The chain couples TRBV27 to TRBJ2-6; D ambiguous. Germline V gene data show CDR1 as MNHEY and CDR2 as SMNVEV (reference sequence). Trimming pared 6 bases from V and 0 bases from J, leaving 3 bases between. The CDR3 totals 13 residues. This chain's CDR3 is CASRLSGANVLTF. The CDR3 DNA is TGTGCCAGCAGACTCTCTGGGGCCAACGTCCTGACTTTC.

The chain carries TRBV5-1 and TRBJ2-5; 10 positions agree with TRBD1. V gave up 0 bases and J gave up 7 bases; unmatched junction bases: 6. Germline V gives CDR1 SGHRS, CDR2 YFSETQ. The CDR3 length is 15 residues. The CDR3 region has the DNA TGCGCCAGCAGCTTGGAGGGGACAGGGGAGGGGACCCAGTACTTC. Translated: CASSLEGTGEGTQYF.

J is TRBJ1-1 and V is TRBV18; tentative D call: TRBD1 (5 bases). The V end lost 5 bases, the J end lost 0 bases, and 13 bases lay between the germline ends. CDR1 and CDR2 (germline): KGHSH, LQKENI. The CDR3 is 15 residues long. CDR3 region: CASSIAGTLNTEAFF. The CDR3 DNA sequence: TGTGCCAGCTCAATCGCCGGGACCCTGAACACTGAAGCTTTCTTT.

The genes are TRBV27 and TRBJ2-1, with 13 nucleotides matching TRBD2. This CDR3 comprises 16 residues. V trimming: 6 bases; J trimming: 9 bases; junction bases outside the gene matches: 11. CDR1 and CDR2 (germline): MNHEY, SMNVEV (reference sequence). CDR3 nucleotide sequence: TGTGCCAGCAGACCTTTCCCCGGGACTAGCGGGGTTGAGCAGTTCTTC. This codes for CASRPFPGTSGVEQFF.

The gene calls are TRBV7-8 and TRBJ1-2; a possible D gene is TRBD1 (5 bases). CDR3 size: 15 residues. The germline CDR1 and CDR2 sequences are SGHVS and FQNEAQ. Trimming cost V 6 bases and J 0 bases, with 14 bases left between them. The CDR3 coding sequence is TGTGCCAGCAGACTCGGGGCAGCCTCTAACTATGGCTACACCTTC. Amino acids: CASRLGAASNYGYTF.

CDR3 residues: CASSQNGAVLTEAFF. CDR3 nucleotide sequence: TGCGCCAGCAGCCAAAACGGAGCGGTCTTGACTGAAGCTTTCTTT. The rearrangement joins TRBV5-1 to TRBJ1-1, with no clear D. This CDR3 comprises 15 residues. CDR1 and CDR2 from the germline V gene are SGHRS and YFSETQ. V lost 4 bases and J 5 bases, leaving 18 bases between the germline ends.

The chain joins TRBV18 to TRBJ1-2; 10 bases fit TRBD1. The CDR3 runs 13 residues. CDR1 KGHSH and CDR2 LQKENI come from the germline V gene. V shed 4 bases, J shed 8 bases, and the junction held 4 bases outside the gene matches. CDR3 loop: CASSLGQGDGYTF. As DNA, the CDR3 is TGTGCCAGCTCACTAGGACAGGGGGACGGCTACACCTTC.

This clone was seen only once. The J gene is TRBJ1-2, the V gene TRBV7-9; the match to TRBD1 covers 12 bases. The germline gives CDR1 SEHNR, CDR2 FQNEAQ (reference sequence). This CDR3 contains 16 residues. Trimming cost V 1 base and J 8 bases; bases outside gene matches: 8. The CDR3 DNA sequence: TGTGCCAGCAGCTTAGAGCCGGGGACAGGGGGCGTCGGCTACACCTTC. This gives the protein CASSLEPGTGGVGYTF.

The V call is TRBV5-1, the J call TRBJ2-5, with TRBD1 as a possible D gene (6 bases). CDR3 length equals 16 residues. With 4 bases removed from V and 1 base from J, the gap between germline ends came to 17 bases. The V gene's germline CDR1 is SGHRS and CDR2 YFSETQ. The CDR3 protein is CASSLSRTASQETQYF. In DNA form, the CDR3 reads TGCGCCAGCAGCCTTTCCCGGACAGCTAGCCAAGAGACCCAGTACTTC.

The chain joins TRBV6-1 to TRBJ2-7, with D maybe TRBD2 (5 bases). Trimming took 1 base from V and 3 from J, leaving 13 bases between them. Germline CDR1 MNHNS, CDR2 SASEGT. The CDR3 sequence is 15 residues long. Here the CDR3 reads CASSEDRGEHYEQYF. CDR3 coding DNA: TGTGCCAGCAGTGAAGACCGGGGAGAGCACTACGAGCAGTACTTC.

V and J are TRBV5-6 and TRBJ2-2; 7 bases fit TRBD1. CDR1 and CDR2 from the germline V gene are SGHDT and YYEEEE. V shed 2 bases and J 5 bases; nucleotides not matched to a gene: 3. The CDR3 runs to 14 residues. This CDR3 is CASSFGQATGELFF. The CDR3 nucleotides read TGTGCCAGCAGCTTTGGACAGGCTACCGGGGAGCTGTTTTTT.

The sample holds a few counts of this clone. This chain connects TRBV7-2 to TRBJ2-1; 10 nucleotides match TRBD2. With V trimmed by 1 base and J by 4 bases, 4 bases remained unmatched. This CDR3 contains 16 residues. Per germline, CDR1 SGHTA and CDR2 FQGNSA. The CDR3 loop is CASSLVPLAGYNEQFF. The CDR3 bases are TGTGCCAGCAGCTTAGTCCCACTAGCGGGGTACAATGAGCAGTTCTTC.

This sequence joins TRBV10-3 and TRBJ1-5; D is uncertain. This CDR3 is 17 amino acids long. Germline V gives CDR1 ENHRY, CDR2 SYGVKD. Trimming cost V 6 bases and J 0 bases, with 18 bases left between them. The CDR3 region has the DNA TGTGCCATCAGCTATATAAGGCGCAGGATTAGCAATCAGCCCCAGCATTTT. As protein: CAISYIRRRISNQPQHF.

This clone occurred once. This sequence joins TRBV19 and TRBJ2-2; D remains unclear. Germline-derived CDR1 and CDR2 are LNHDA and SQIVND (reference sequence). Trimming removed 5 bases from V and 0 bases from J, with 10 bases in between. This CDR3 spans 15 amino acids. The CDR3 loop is CASSRDTSNTGELFF. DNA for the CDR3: TGTGCCAGTAGTCGAGACACATCGAACACCGGGGAGCTGTTTTTT.

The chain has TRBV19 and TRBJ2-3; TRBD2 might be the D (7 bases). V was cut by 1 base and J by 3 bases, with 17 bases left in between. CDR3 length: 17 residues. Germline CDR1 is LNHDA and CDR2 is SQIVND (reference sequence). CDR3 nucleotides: TGTGCCAGTAGTATAGTCCGGGGGGCAGGAAGTACAGATACGCAGTATTTT. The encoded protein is CASSIVRGAGSTDTQYF.